This record concerns one T cell receptor beta chain sequence. Amplification used 60 Vbeta primers and 13 Jbeta primers. Here immunoSEQ multiplex PCR was the method, and the copy in TCRdb shows in-frame clones only, minus some. This table has about 82,000 clones, about 74% appearing once. The data stem from a study of cytomegalovirus exposure and HLA in healthy donors. The sample taken for sequencing was PBMCs. The sequence was collected from a woman between 50 and 59 years old in good health and CMV-seropositive.

The CDR3 region has the DNA TGTGCCAGCAGCTTAGCGCAGACTAGCGGGGGACTAGGGCAGTTCTTC. This encodes CASSLAQTSGGLGQFF. The V and J genes are TRBV7-2 and TRBJ2-1; 12 bases line up with TRBD2. The CDR3 is 16 amino acids. V gave up 0 bases and J gave up 12 bases; unmatched junction bases: 9. CDR1 SGHTA and CDR2 FQGNSA come from the germline V gene. Combining the CDR3 with reference TRBV7-2 and TRBJ2-1 gives the whole variable domain GAGVSQSPSNKVTEKGKDVELRCDPISGHTALYWYRQSLGQGLEFLIYFQGNSAPDKSGLPSDRFSAERTGGSVSTLTIQRTQQEDSAVYLCASSLAQTSGGLGQFFGPGTRLTVL.